A selection of T cell receptor beta chains follows, all from one sample in a study of T cells after yellow fever vaccination. TCRdb itself ran the 5' RACE reads through MiXCR, one entry per CDR3 protein. This sample yields 550,000 to 750,000 distinct CDR3 sequences, of which approximately 13% are seen a single time; about 14% belongs to the top ten. Sequenced here: PBMCs, sampled on the day of the yellow fever booster vaccination. These receptors were collected from a man in his thirties or forties who received the YFV17D yellow fever vaccine. The conserved cysteine and the conserved F or W are not part of the CDR3 here. A D gene is named only where the DNA matches it firmly.

V gene	D gene	CDR3 protein
TRBV23-1	-	ASSQGSPTVVHGTDTQY
TRBV5-1	-	ASSLAPATETQY
TRBV15	TRBD2	ATSRALAGERVFHEQF
TRBV7-9	-	ASSLERTGDTQY
TRBV25-1	-	ASTPGLANYGYT
TRBV18	-	ASSPDRGRGNTIY
TRBV3-1	-	ASSRAGLTYNEQF
TRBV6-2/TRBV6-3	-	ASSYRPDLSYNEQF
TRBV5-1	TRBD1	ASSGPGQGDYYEQY
TRBV25-1	-	ASSEYGLEVF
TRBV20-1	-	SARVEGMNTEAF
TRBV14	-	ASSQGQFNSPLH
TRBV10-3	TRBD1	ATNPGTGGYEQY
TRBV7-9	TRBD2	ASSRPGAGRDEQY
TRBV7-9	TRBD2	ASSDLAGLSTDTQY
TRBV7-9	-	ASSQPGLKSYEQY
TRBV10-2	-	ASSDMAGRVSYNEQF
TRBV7-9	-	ASSLHGGSYT
TRBV20-1	-	SALEGDTGELF
TRBV20-1	-	SARRGGTEQF
TRBV6-2/TRBV6-3	-	ASSSLSYNEQF
TRBV27	TRBD2	ASRSGMADTQY
TRBV28	TRBD2	ASRRQREEETQY
TRBV20-1	TRBD1	SARDRSGTVYSPLH
TRBV7-2	TRBD2	ASSYGLAGVHEQF
TRBV4-3	-	ASSQEKKLLAHPF
TRBV4-1	TRBD1	ASSQQGASYEQY
TRBV20-1	-	SARGAIYGYT
TRBV7-2	-	ASSLATLNTEAF
TRBV5-1	TRBD1	ASSEAGTGSTEAF
TRBV9	-	ASGTGGIYGYT
TRBV10-2	TRBD2	ASSEAGPLGEQF
TRBV6-1	TRBD1	ASKAVGQGADTIY
TRBV7-6	TRBD2	ASSPLAGGPTSSYNEQF
TRBV5-6	TRBD1	ASSLYSGTGAYNEQF
TRBV7-2	-	ASSSQAGTYGYT
TRBV11-2	TRBD1	ASSLEPGGPTHEQY
TRBV12-3/TRBV12-4	TRBD2	ASHAGTTTYNEQF
TRBV5-1	-	ASSLGETGGYT
TRBV6-1	TRBD2	ASSPGLAEGRETQY
TRBV7-9	-	ASSPLTGLGLYEQY